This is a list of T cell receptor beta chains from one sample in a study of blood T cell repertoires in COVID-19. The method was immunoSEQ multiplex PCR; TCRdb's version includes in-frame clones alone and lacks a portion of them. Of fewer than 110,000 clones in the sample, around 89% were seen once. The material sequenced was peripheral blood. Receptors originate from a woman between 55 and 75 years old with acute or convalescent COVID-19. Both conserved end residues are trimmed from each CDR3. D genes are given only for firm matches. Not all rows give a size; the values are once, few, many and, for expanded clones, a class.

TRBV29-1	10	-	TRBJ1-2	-	SVVRQGYGYT
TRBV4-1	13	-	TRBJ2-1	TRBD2	ASSPSGRGDNEQF
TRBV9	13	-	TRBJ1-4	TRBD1	ASSAADRGVEKLF
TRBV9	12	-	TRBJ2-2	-	ASTLEENTGELF
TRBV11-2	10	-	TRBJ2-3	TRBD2	ASSLSETSRD
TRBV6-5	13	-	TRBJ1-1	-	ASSYMNGRSTEAF
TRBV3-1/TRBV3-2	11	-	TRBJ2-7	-	ASSQGSSPEQY
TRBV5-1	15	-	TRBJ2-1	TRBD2	ASSFGLAESSYNEQF
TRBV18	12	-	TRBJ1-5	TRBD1	ASSAGTGPQPQH
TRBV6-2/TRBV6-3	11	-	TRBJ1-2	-	ASSYSGGHGYT
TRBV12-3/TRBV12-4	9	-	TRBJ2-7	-	ASLTGSEQY
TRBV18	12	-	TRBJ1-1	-	ASSPPASGTEAF
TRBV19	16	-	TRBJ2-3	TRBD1	ASSIMAPRTGFTDTQY
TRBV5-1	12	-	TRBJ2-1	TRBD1	ASSLGQAYNEQF
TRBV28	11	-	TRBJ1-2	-	ASTAARGYGYT
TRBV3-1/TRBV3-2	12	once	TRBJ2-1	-	ASSQDLPSGLPF
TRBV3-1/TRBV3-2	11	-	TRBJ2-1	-	ASSQGQGTEQF
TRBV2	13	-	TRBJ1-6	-	ASSEGAEYNSPLH
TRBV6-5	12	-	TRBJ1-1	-	ASREVQPNTEAF
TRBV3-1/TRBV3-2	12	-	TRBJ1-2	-	ASSVGSRSYGYT
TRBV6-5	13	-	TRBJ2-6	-	ASLQGSAGANVLT